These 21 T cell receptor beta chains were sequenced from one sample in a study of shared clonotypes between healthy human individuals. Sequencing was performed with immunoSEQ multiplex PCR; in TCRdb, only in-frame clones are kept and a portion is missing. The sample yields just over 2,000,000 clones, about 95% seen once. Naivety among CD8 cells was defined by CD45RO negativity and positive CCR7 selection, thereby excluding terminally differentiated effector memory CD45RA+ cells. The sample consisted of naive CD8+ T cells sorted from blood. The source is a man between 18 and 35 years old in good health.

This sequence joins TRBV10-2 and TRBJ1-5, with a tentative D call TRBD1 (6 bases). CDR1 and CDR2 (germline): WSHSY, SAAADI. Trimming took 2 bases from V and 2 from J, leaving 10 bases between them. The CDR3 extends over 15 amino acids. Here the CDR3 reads CASSEAGAGNQPQHF. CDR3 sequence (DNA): TGCGCCAGCAGTGAGGCAGGGGCCGGCAATCAGCCCCAGCATTTT.

The CDR3 spells CASSLLGTGGGYEQYF. CDR3 nucleotide sequence: TGTGCCAGCAGTTTATTGGGGACAGGGGGTGGATACGAGCAGTACTTC. The V gene is TRBV27, the J gene TRBJ2-7; 11 positions match TRBD1. This CDR3 has 16 residues. V lost 1 base, J lost 4 bases, and 6 bases stayed unmatched. Germline V gene lookup returns CDR1 MNHEY and CDR2 SMNVEV (reference sequence).

CDR3 loop: CASSLVSPNNEQFF. In nucleotides, the CDR3 is TGTGCCAGCAGCTTAGTCTCTCCTAACAATGAGCAGTTCTTC. The chain couples TRBV7-9 to TRBJ2-1; D ambiguous. Germline assignment: CDR1 SEHNR and CDR2 FQNEAQ (reference sequence). This CDR3 contains 14 residues. With 1 base removed from V and 5 bases from J, the gap between germline ends came to 9 bases.

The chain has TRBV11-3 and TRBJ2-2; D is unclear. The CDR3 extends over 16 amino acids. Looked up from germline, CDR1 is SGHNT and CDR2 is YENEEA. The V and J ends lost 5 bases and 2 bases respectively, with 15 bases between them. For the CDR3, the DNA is TGTGCCAGCAGCCCGACGGCAACGGACAACACCGGGGAGCTGTTTTTT. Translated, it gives CASSPTATDNTGELFF.

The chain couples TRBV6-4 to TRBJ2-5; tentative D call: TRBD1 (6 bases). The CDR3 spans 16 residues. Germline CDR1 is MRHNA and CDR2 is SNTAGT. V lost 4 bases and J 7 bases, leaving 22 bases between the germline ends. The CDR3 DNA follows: TGTGCCAGCAGTGTTCCACAGGGTCAAGGTTTTTGGACCCAGTACTTC. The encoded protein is CASSVPQGQGFWTQYF.

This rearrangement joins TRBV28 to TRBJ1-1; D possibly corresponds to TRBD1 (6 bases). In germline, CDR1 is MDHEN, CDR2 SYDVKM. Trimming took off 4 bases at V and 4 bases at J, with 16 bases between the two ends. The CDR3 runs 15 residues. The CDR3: CASSWDKAGSTEAFF. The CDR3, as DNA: TGTGCCAGCAGTTGGGACAAGGCTGGGTCCACTGAAGCTTTCTTT.

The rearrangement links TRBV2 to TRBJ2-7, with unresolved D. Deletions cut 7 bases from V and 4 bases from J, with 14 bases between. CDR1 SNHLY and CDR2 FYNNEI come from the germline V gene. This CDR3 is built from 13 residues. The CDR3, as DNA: TGTGCCAGCATAAGGAGCGATCAATACGAGCAGTACTTC. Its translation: CASIRSDQYEQYF.

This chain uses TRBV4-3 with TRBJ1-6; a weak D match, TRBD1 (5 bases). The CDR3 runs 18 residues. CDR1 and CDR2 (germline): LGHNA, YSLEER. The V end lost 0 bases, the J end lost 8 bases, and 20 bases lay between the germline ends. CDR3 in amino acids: CASSQDSPAGGADSPLHF. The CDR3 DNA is TGCGCCAGCAGCCAAGATTCCCCAGCGGGGGGTGCTGATTCACCCCTCCACTTT.

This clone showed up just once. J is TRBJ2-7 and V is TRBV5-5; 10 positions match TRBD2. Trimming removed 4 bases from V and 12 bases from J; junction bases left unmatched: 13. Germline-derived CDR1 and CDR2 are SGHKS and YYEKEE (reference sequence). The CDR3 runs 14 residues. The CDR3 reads CASSPETSGLFPYF. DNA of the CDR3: TGTGCCAGCAGCCCAGAGACTAGCGGGCTCTTTCCGTACTTC.

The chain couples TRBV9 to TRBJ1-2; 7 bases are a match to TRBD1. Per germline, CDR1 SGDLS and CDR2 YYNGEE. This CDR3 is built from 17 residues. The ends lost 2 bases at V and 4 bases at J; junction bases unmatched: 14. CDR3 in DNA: TGTGCCAGCAGCGTTTCGTACAGGGGCGCGGGGCCCTATGGCTACACCTTC. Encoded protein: CASSVSYRGAGPYGYTF. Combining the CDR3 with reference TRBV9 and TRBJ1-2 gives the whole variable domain DSGVTQTPKHLITATGQRVTLRCSPRSGDLSVYWYQQSLDQGLQFLIQYYNGEERAKGNILERFSAQQFPDLHSELNLSSLELGDSALYFCASSVSYRGAGPYGYTFGSGTRLTVV.

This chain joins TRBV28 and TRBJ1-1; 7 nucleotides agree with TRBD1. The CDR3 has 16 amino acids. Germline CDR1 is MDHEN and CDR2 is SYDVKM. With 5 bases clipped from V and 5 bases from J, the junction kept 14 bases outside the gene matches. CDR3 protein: CASSPNGEGAVTEAFF. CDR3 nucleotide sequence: TGTGCCAGCAGTCCAAACGGAGAGGGGGCTGTAACTGAAGCTTTCTTT.

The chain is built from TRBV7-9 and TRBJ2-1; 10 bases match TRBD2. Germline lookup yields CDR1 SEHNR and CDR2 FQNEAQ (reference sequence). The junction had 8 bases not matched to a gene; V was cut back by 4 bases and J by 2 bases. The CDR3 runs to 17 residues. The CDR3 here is CASSSKTTSGAYNEQFF. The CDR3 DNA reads TGTGCCAGCAGCTCTAAGACCACTAGCGGGGCCTACAATGAGCAGTTCTTC.

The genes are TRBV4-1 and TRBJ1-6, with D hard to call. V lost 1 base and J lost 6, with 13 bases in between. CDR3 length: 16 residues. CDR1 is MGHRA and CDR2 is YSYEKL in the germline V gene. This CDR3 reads CASSQVTTASNSPLHF. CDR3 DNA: TGCGCCAGCAGCCAAGTGACAACTGCGTCTAATTCACCCCTCCACTTT.

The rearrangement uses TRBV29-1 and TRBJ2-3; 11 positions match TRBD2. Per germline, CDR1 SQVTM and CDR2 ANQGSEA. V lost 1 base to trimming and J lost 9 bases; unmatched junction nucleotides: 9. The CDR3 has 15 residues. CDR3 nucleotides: TGCAGCGTTGAAGGGGGGCTAGCGGGAGGAGAAACGCAGTATTTT. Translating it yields CSVEGGLAGGETQYF.

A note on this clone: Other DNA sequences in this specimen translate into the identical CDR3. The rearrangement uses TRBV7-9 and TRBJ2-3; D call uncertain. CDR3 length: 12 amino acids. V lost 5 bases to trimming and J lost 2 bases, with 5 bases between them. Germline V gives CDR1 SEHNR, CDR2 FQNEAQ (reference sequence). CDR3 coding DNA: TGTGCCAGCAGCCCTACCACAGATACGCAGTATTTT. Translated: CASSPTTDTQYF.

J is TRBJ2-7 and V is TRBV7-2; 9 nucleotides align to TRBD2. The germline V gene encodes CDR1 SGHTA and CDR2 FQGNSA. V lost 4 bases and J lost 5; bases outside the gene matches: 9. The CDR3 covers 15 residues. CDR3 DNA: TGTGCCAGCAGCTCACCGGGACTAGCTATCGACGAGCAGTACTTC. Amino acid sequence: CASSSPGLAIDEQYF.

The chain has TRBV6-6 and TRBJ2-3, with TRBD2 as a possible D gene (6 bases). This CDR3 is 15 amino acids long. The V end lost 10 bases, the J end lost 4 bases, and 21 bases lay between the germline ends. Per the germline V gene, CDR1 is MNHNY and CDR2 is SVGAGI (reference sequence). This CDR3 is CATGGRDFSADTQYF. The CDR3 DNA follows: TGTGCCACTGGGGGTCGGGACTTTAGCGCAGATACGCAGTATTTT.

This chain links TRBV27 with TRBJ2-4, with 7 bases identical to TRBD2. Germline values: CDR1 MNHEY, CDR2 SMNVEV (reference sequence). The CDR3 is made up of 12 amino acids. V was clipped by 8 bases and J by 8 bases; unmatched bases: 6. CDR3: CASGTTYDIQYF. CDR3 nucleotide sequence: TGTGCCAGCGGGACTACGTACGACATTCAGTACTTC.

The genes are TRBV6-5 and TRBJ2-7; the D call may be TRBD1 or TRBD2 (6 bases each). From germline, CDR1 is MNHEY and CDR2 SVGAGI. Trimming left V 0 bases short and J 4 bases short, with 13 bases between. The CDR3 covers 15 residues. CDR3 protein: CASSYSMGGGYEQYF. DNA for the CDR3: TGTGCCAGCAGTTACTCGATGGGGGGCGGTTACGAGCAGTACTTC.

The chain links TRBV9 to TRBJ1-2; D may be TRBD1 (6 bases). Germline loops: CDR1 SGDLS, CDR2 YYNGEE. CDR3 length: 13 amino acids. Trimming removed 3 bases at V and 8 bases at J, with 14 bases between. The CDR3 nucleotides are TGTGCCAGCAGCGCAATCACAGGGACGGGCTACACCTTC. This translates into CASSAITGTGYTF.

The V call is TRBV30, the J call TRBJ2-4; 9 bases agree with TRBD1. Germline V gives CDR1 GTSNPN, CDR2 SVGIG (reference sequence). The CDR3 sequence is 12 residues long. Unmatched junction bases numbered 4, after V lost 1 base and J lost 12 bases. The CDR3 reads CAWSDDRGYQYF. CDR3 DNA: TGTGCCTGGAGTGACGACAGGGGGTATCAGTACTTC.